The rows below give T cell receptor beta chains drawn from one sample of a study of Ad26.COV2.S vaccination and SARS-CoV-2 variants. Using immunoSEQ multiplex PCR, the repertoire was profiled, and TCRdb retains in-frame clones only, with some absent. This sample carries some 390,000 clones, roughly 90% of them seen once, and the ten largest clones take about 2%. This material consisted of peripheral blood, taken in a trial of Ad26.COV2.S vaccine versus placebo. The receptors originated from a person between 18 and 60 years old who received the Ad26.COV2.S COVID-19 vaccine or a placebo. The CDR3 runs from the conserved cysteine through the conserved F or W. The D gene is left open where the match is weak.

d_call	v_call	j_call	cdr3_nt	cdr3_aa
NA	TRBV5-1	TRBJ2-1	TGCGCCAGCAGCTTAGGTACTTCCTACAATGAGCAGTTCTTC	CASSLGTSYNEQFF
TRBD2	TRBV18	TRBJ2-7	TGTGCCAGCTCACCTGGAGCGGGAGTGGATGAGCAGTACTTC	CASSPGAGVDEQYF
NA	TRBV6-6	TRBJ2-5	TGTGCCAGCAGGCGGGATCAAGAGACCCAGTACTTC	CASRRDQETQYF
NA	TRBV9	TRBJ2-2	TGTGCCAGCAGCGTAGAGGCGTACCAACACACCGGGGAGCTGTTTTTT	CASSVEAYQHTGELFF
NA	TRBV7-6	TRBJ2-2	TGTGCCAGCAGCTTAAGCCACGGAGGGGGGATTAACACCGGGGAGCTGTTTTTT	CASSLSHGGGINTGELFF
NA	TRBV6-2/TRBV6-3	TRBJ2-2	TGTGCCAGCAGTTACTCTAATTTGGAGCTGTTTTTT	CASSYSNLELFF
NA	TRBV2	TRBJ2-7	TGTGCCAGCAGTGAAGCTCCCACGGGGGTCTTCGACGAGCAGTACTTC	CASSEAPTGVFDEQYF
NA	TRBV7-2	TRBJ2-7	TGTGCCAGCAGCGCGACACAGAGAACCTACGAGCAGTACTTC	CASSATQRTYEQYF
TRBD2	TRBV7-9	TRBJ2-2	TGTGCCAGCAGCTTGGCGGGAGGCACCGGGGAGCTGTTTTTT	CASSLAGGTGELFF
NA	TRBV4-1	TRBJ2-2	TGCGCCAGCAGCCAAGTCGTAGTCGCCGGGGAGCTGTTTTTT	CASSQVVVAGELFF
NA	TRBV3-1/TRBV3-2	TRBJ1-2	TGTGCCAGCAGCCAAGAGGGGTACTATGGCTACACCTTC	CASSQEGYYGYTF
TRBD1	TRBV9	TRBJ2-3	TGTGCCAGCAGCGTAGAGGGACAGGGCCTTAGCACAGATACGCAGTATTTT	CASSVEGQGLSTDTQYF
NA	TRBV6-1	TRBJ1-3	TGTGCCAGCAGTGAAGCTGGGACTCCTGGAAACACCATATATTTT	CASSEAGTPGNTIYF
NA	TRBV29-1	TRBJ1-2	TGCAGCGTATTAACAGGACATGGAATCTACACCTTC	CSVLTGHGIYTF
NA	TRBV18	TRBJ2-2	TGTGCCAGCTCACCCCAATGGAACCCCGCGAACACCGGGGAGCTGTTTTTT	CASSPQWNPANTGELFF
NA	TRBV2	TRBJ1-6	TGTGCCAGCAGTCTTGGGGGAGGGTCACCCCTCCACTTT	CASSLGGGSPLHF
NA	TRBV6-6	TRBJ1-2	TGTGCCAGCAGTTACTTTGAGGGGGGTGACGGCTACACCTTC	CASSYFEGGDGYTF
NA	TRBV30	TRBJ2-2	TGTGCCTGGAGTGTTTCCCGGAACACCGGGGAGCTGTTTTTT	CAWSVSRNTGELFF
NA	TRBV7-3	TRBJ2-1	TGTGCCAGCAGCTTCGGTGGGTTGGATGAGCAGTTCTTC	CASSFGGLDEQFF